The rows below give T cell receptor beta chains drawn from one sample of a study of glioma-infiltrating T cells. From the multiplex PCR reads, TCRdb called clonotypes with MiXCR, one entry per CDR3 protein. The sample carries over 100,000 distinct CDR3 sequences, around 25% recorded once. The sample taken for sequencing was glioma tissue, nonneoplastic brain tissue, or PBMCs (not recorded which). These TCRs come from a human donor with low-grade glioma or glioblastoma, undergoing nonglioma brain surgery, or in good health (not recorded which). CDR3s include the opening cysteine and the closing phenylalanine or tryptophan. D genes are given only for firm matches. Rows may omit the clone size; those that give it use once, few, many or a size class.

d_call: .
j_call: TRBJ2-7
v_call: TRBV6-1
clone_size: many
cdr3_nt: TGTGCCAGCAGTGAACGCAGGGGTGCCCTAGGCGAGCAGTACTTC
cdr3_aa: CASSERRGALGEQYF

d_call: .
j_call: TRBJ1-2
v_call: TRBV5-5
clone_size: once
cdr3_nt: TGTGTTAGCAGCTTGTTTGTCGGGGATGACTATGGCTACACCTTC
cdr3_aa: CVSSLFVGDDYGYTF

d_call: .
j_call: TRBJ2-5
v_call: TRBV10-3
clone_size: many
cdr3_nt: TGTGCCAGCGCCCAGGTCGTGGGGCAAGAGACCCAGTACTTC
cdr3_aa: CASAQVVGQETQYF

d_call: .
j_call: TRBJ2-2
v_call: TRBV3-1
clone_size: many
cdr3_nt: TGTGCCACCAGTCAGGGCTGGAGCGGGGAGCTGTTTTTT
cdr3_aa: CATSQGWSGELFF

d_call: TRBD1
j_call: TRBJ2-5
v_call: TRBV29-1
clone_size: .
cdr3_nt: TGCAGCGCCGGGACAGGGACCCAAGAGACCCAGTACTTC
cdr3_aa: CSAGTGTQETQYF

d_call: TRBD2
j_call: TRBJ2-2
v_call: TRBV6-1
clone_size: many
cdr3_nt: TGTGCCAGCCTGGATAGCGGGTGGGACACCGGGGAGCTGTTTTTT
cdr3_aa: CASLDSGWDTGELFF

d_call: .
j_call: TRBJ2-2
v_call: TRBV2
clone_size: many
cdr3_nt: TGTGCCAGCAGTGGACAGAACACCGGGGAGCTGTTTTTT
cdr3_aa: CASSGQNTGELFF

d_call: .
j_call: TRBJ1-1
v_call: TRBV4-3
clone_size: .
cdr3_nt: TGCGCCAGCAGCCAAGATTGGGCAGCGATCGAATTTATTGAAGCTTTCTTT
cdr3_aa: CASSQDWAAIEFIEAFF

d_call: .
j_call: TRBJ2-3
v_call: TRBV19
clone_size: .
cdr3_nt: TGTGCCAGTAGTATGGGGGTCCGGGACCTGACCCTCACAGATACGCAGTATTTT
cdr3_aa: CASSMGVRDLTLTDTQYF

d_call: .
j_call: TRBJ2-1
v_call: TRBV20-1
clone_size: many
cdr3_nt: TGCAGTGCTAGAGCTGGGGGACCGTGGGAGCAGTTCTTC
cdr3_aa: CSARAGGPWEQFF

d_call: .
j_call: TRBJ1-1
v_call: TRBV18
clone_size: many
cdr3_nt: TGTGCCAGCTCACAGAACAGAGAGAACACTGAAGCTTTCTTT
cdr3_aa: CASSQNRENTEAFF

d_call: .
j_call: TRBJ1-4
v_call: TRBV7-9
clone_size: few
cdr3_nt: TGTGCCAGCAGCTTCTGGGGGGGTAGTAGTGAAAAACTGTTTTTT
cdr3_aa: CASSFWGGSSEKLFF

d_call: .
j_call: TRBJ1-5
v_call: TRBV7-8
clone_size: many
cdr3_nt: TGTGCCAGCAGCTTTGTGGGAGGTCAGCCCCAGCATTTT
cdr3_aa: CASSFVGGQPQHF

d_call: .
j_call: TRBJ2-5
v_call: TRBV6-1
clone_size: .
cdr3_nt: TGTGCCAGCAGTCTAGACACACAAGAAACACAGTACTTC
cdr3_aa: CASSLDTQETQYF